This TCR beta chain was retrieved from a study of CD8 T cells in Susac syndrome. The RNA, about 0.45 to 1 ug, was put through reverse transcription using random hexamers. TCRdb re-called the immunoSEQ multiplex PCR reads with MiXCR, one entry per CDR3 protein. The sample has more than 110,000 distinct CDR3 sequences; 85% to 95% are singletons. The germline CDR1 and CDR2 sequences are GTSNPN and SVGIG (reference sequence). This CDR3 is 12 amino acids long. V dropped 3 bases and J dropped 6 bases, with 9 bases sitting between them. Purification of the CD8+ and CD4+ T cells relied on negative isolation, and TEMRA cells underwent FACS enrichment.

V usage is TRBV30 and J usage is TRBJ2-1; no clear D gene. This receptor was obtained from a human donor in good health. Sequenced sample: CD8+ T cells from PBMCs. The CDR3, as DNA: TGTGCCTGGAGCGCTACAGTCAATGAGCAGTTCTTC. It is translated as CAWSATVNEQFF. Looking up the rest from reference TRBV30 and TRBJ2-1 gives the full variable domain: SQTIHQWPATLVQPVGSPLSLECTVEGTSNPNLYWYRQAAGRGLQLLFYSVGIGQISSEVPQNLSASRPQDRQFILSSKKLLLSDSGFYLCAWSATVNEQFFGPGTRLTVL.